The 8 T cell receptor beta chains listed next were all sequenced from one sample in a study of T-cell memory formation after mild COVID-19. MiXCR, applied by TCRdb to the 5' RACE reads, yields one record per CDR3 protein. The data hold some 280,000 distinct CDR3 sequences, with roughly 15% observed a single time. The sequencing sample was made of PBMCs or a T cell subset sorted from them (not recorded which). These receptors came from a man younger than 30 who had mild COVID-19 (a few samples of this study predate the infection). Cell type and time point are not known.

This clonotype was seen repeatedly, ten times or more. The CDR3 DNA follows: TGCGCCAGCAAGAGGGACACTGAAGCTTTCTTT. Protein product: CASKRDTEAFF. The chain joins TRBV5-1 to TRBJ1-1; D gene unclear. V was cut by 6 bases and J by 3 bases, with 6 bases left in between. CDR3 length equals 11 residues. Per the germline V gene, CDR1 is SGHRS and CDR2 is YFSETQ.

This rearrangement joins TRBV5-1 to TRBJ2-7; 10 bases fit TRBD2. The germline V gene encodes CDR1 SGHRS and CDR2 YFSETQ. CDR3 size: 14 residues. Germline trimming cut 0 bases from V and 6 bases from J; bases unmatched to any gene: 3. The CDR3 loop is CASSLAGTSAEQYF. The CDR3 DNA sequence: TGCGCCAGCAGCTTGGCGGGGACTAGCGCCGAGCAGTACTTC. The entire variable domain, with the rest obtained from reference TRBV5-1 and TRBJ2-7, is as follows: KAGVTQTPRYLIKTRGQQVTLSCSPISGHRSVSWYQQTPGQGLQFLFEYFSETQRNKGNFPGRFSGRQFSNSRSEMNVSTLELGDSALYLCASSLAGTSAEQYFGPGTRLTVT.

This chain connects TRBV2 to TRBJ1-5; D unresolved. The germline V and J ends were trimmed by 6 bases and 9 bases, with 12 bases remaining between them. The CDR3 loop spans 12 amino acids. Germline values: CDR1 SNHLY, CDR2 FYNNEI. In DNA form, the CDR3 reads TGTGCCAGCAGGGATCCTCAGAGGCCCCAGCATTTT. This gives the protein CASRDPQRPQHF.

Only a few counts were recorded for this clonotype. The chain carries TRBV18 and TRBJ1-5; 9 bases map to TRBD1. The V gene end was trimmed by 6 bases and the J gene end by 6 bases; junction bases not matched to a gene: 3. This CDR3 has 13 amino acids. The germline CDR1 and CDR2 sequences are KGHSH and LQKENI. The chain's CDR3 is CASSQTGGQPQHF. The DNA of the CDR3 is TGTGCCAGCTCGCAGACAGGGGGTCAGCCCCAGCATTTT.

This clonotype was counted between two and nine times. The V and J genes are TRBV7-2 and TRBJ2-3, with 7 nucleotides matching TRBD1. The CDR3 is made up of 15 amino acids. Germline CDR1 is SGHTA and CDR2 is FQGNSA. J lost 1 base, V lost 4 bases, and 5 bases had no gene match. The CDR3 nucleotides are TGTGCCAGCAGCTACCGACAGGGCCGCACAGATACGCAGTATTTT. It translates to CASSYRQGRTDTQYF. Filled out from reference TRBV7-2 and TRBJ2-3, the complete variable domain reads GAGVSQSPSNKVTEKGKDVELRCDPISGHTALYWYRQSLGQGLEFLIYFQGNSAPDKSGLPSDRFSAERTGGSVSTLTIQRTQQEDSAVYLCASSYRQGRTDTQYFGPGTRLTVL.

This clonotype has at least ten counts. The chain uses TRBV7-2 and TRBJ2-1; possibly TRBD1 for D (6 bases). CDR1 and CDR2 from the germline V gene are SGHTA and FQGNSA. V dropped 5 bases and J dropped 5 bases, with 16 bases sitting between them. This CDR3 is 15 amino acids long. DNA for the CDR3: TGTGCCAGCAGCCCCGGACAGCCCCATAACAATGAGCAGTTCTTC. Protein product: CASSPGQPHNNEQFF.

This clonotype was recorded a few times. This sequence joins TRBV2 and TRBJ2-2; D is undetermined. This CDR3 contains 11 residues. Germline lookup yields CDR1 SNHLY and CDR2 FYNNEI. Trimming stripped 8 bases from V and 3 bases from J, with 4 bases between. The CDR3 spells CASLYTGELFF. The CDR3 bases are TGTGCCAGCTTATACACCGGGGAGCTGTTTTTT. Full variable domain (remainder filled in from reference TRBV2 and TRBJ2-2): EPEVTQTPSHQVTQMGQEVILRCVPISNHLYFYWYRQILGQKVEFLVSFYNNEISEKSEIFDDQFSVERPDGSNFTLKIRSTKLEDSAMYFCASLYTGELFFGEGSRLTVL.

In its sample, this clonotype is medium-sized. The V gene is TRBV7-8, the J gene TRBJ2-1; 10 nucleotides agree with TRBD2. Germline loops: CDR1 SGHVS, CDR2 FQNEAQ. This CDR3 contains 15 residues. J gave up 13 bases and V 3 bases, and 12 bases lay outside the gene matches. The CDR3 bases are TGTGCCAGCAGCTTCGGGACTAGCGTCTTGATCTCCCAGTTCTTC. This gives the protein CASSFGTSVLISQFF.